What follows are 25 T cell receptor beta chains derived from one specimen sequenced in a study of OX40 agonist ivuxolimab in advanced cancers. The repertoire was sequenced with immunoSEQ multiplex PCR; TCRdb's copy has only in-frame clones and lacks some. The sample lists 55,000 to 65,000 clones; about 85% were seen once. Here the sequenced sample was CD4+ or CD8+ T cells sorted from blood, taken in a trial of the OX40 agonist ivuxolimab. The receptors here all came from an adult with an advanced solid tumor such as melanoma, head and neck, liver or kidney cancer.

The CDR3 coding sequence is TGTGCCTGGAGTGAAGGGGTTGCTCCCTACGAGCAGTACTTC. Translation: CAWSEGVAPYEQYF. The V gene is TRBV30, the J gene TRBJ2-7; a possible D gene is TRBD1 (5 bases). CDR3 length: 14 residues. The ends were cut back, 1 base at V and 2 bases at J, with 12 bases in the middle. The germline V gene encodes CDR1 GTSNPN and CDR2 SVGIG (reference sequence).

The genes are TRBV20-1 and TRBJ1-1; no clear D. V lost 5 bases to trimming and J lost 4 bases, with 8 bases between them. The CDR3 has 11 residues. Germline CDR1 reads DFQATT; CDR2 reads SNEGSKA (reference sequence). Written as DNA, the CDR3 is TGCAGTGCTGTCTTGGGCACTGAAGCTTTCTTT. Its protein is CSAVLGTEAFF.

This clone was observed a few times. The rearrangement links TRBV7-9 to TRBJ2-1; D possibly corresponds to TRBD1 (6 bases). Trimming removed 3 bases at V and 11 bases at J, with 32 bases between. CDR1 is SEHNR and CDR2 is FQNEAQ in the germline V gene (reference sequence). The CDR3 covers 19 residues. The CDR3 here is CASSFPGQEGFPVLFQQFF. DNA of the CDR3: TGTGCCAGCAGCTTCCCGGGACAAGAGGGATTTCCAGTGCTTTTTCAGCAGTTCTTC. Filled out from reference TRBV7-9 and TRBJ2-1, the complete variable domain reads DTGVSQNPRHKITKRGQNVTFRCDPISEHNRLYWYRQTLGQGPEFLTYFQNEAQLEKSRLLSDRFSAERPKGSFSTLEIQRTEQGDSAMYLCASSFPGQEGFPVLFQQFFGPGTRLTVL.

This clone was observed a single time. The chain links TRBV7-6 to TRBJ2-5; D gene ambiguous. With 5 bases removed from V and 4 bases from J, the gap between germline ends came to 14 bases. The V gene's germline CDR1 is SGHVS and CDR2 FNYEAQ. The CDR3 has 14 residues. The CDR3 spells CASSLSGERETQYF. The CDR3 region has the DNA TGTGCCAGCAGCCTGAGTGGCGAGAGAGAGACCCAGTACTTC.

The chain joins TRBV6-1 to TRBJ2-3; no definite D call. Germline V gene sequence: CDR1 MNHNS, CDR2 SASEGT. Trimming removed 1 base at V and 4 bases at J, with 9 bases between. The CDR3 loop spans 14 amino acids. CDR3 sequence reads: CASSEGQDSDTQYF. The CDR3 nucleotides are TGTGCCAGCAGTGAAGGACAAGACTCAGATACGCAGTATTTT.

As for this clone: At one of its ends the junction is not consistent with the germline gene, which may arise from a read error. The chain employs TRBV7-9 and TRBJ2-7; TRBD2 aligns across 10 bases. The CDR3 is 12 residues long. Germline V gives CDR1 SEHNR, CDR2 FQNEAQ (reference sequence). CDR3 nucleotides: TGTGCCAGCCGCTTAGCGGGAGGCGAGCAGTACTTC. Protein product: CASRLAGGEQYF. Using reference TRBV7-9 and TRBJ2-7 for the parts outside the CDR3, the full variable domain is DTGVSQNPRHKITKRGQNVTFRCDPISEHNRLYWYRQTLGQGPEFLTYFQNEAQLEKSRLLSDRFSAERPKGSFSTLEIQRTEQGDSAMYLCASRLAGGEQYFGPGTRLTVT.

The CDR3 protein is CASSPRTSGYEQYF. In DNA, the CDR3 is TGTGCCAGCAGCCCCCGGACTAGCGGCTACGAGCAGTACTTC. This chain links TRBV7-8 with TRBJ2-7; 10 nucleotides align to TRBD2. Trimming removed 5 bases from V and 3 bases from J; junction bases left unmatched: 4. The germline gives CDR1 SGHVS, CDR2 FQNEAQ. The CDR3 length is 14 residues.

Turning to this clone: A read error may account for a junction end that differs from germline. The rearrangement uses TRBV18 and TRBJ1-1; the D gene is possibly TRBD1 (6 bases). Germline values: CDR1 KGHSH, CDR2 LQKENI. CDR3 length equals 16 residues. DNA of the CDR3: TGTGCCGGCTCACCCCAGGGGCCGGGAACGAACACTGAAGCTTTCTTT. Encoded protein: CAGSPQGPGTNTEAFF.

This sequence joins TRBV28 and TRBJ2-2; the D gene is possibly TRBD2 (6 bases). Germline V lookup: CDR1 MDHEN, CDR2 SYDVKM. CDR3 length equals 15 residues. V was cut by 7 bases and J by 0 bases, with 12 bases left in between. The CDR3 nucleotides read TGTGCCAGCACAATGGGGGGAGCGAACACCGGGGAGCTGTTTTTT. Translating it yields CASTMGGANTGELFF.

The V call is TRBV9, the J call TRBJ1-2; D gene ambiguous. V lost 2 bases to trimming and J lost 7 bases, with 9 bases between them. The CDR3 sequence is 12 residues long. CDR1 SGDLS and CDR2 YYNGEE come from the germline V gene. The CDR3 DNA reads as TGTGCCAGCAGCGTTACCGGCGGTGGCTACACCTTC. Translated: CASSVTGGGYTF.

This rearrangement joins TRBV29-1 to TRBJ2-1, with D possibly TRBD2 on 6 matching bases. Germline V gene data show CDR1 as SQVTM and CDR2 as ANQGSEA. This CDR3 is 14 amino acids long. Deletions cut 6 bases from V and 7 bases from J, with 19 bases between. The CDR3 is CSVADQLAGNEQFF. The CDR3 nucleotides read TGCAGCGTCGCGGATCAGCTTGCGGGGAATGAGCAGTTCTTC.

This clone was observed a single time. The chain links TRBV6-1 to TRBJ2-3; D call uncertain. The germline V and J ends were trimmed by 8 bases and 2 bases, with 11 bases remaining between them. The CDR3 consists of 13 residues. CDR1 and CDR2 (germline): MNHNS, SASEGT. The CDR3 loop reads CASAGTYTDTQYF. The CDR3 nucleotides read TGTGCCAGCGCAGGTACCTACACAGATACGCAGTATTTT.

The chain recombines TRBV6-1 with TRBJ1-5, with unresolved D. The V end lost 0 bases, the J end lost 5 bases, and 11 bases lay between the germline ends. The V gene's germline CDR1 is MNHNS and CDR2 SASEGT. The CDR3 has 15 amino acids. The CDR3 is CASSEAGLGHQPQHF. The CDR3 coding sequence is TGTGCCAGCAGTGAAGCGGGCCTAGGACATCAGCCCCAGCATTTT.

This clone was seen a few times. V is TRBV6-1 and J is TRBJ2-5; TRBD1 is a possible D gene (6 bases). CDR1 MNHNS and CDR2 SASEGT come from the germline V gene. The CDR3 is 14 residues long. V dropped 1 base and J dropped 2 bases, with 8 bases sitting between them. The CDR3 sequence is CASSEGQEQETQYF. The CDR3 nucleotides are TGTGCCAGCAGTGAAGGACAGGAGCAAGAGACCCAGTACTTC.

The chain joins TRBV28 to TRBJ2-7, with D perhaps being TRBD1 or TRBD2 (5 bases each). The ends were cut back, 7 bases at V and 5 bases at J, with 18 bases in the middle. CDR1 and CDR2 from the germline V gene are MDHEN and SYDVKM. The CDR3 runs 14 residues. The CDR3 loop is CASTQALAGDEQYF. The CDR3 DNA reads TGTGCCAGCACACAGGCCCTAGCAGGAGACGAGCAGTACTTC.

The CDR3 DNA follows: TGTGCCAGTAGAGGCGGGTTGGGGACCTCTGGCTACACCTTC. Its protein is CASRGGLGTSGYTF. This chain connects TRBV19 to TRBJ1-2, with D possibly TRBD1 on 5 matching bases. V lost 6 bases to trimming and J lost 7 bases, with 18 bases between them. The CDR3 is 14 amino acids. Per the germline V gene, CDR1 is LNHDA and CDR2 is SQIVND (reference sequence).

The V call is TRBV18, the J call TRBJ1-1; TRBD1 agrees at 10 bases. Trimming removed 1 base from V and 10 bases from J; junction bases left unmatched: 9. Germline V gene data show CDR1 as KGHSH and CDR2 as LQKENI. The CDR3 covers 15 residues. The chain's CDR3 is CASSPLTGGSNGAFF. CDR3 bases: TGTGCCAGCTCACCACTGACAGGGGGCAGTAACGGAGCTTTCTTT.

The V call is TRBV4-3, the J call TRBJ2-7; 7 nucleotides align to TRBD1. CDR3 length equals 16 residues. Looked up from germline, CDR1 is LGHNA and CDR2 is YSLEER. The junction had 7 bases not matched to a gene; V was cut back by 2 bases and J by 0 bases. CDR3 in amino acids: CASSQRQGFGSYEQYF. The DNA of the CDR3 is TGCGCCAGCAGCCAACGACAGGGTTTTGGCTCCTACGAGCAGTACTTC.

The chain uses TRBV27 and TRBJ2-1; TRBD2 matches 9 bases. The CDR3 contains 17 residues. Germline CDR1 MNHEY, CDR2 SMNVEV (reference sequence). The trim removed 6 bases at V and 1 base at J, leaving 10 bases unmatched. CDR3 in amino acids: CASRPSSGMRSYNEQFF. The DNA of the CDR3 is TGTGCCAGCAGACCATCTAGCGGGATGAGGTCCTACAATGAGCAGTTCTTC.

The rearrangement uses TRBV6-6 and TRBJ1-2; a possible D gene is TRBD1 (5 bases). CDR3 size: 14 residues. Germline CDR1 is MNHNY and CDR2 is SVGAGI (reference sequence). Trimming took off 5 bases at V and 2 bases at J, with 12 bases between the two ends. The CDR3 is CASSPGTGNYGYTF. The DNA for the CDR3 is TGTGCCAGCAGTCCCGGGACGGGAAACTATGGCTACACCTTC.

The chain recombines TRBV6-1 with TRBJ1-2; D gene unclear. Looked up from germline, CDR1 is MNHNS and CDR2 is SASEGT. The CDR3 has 13 residues. The V gene lost 4 bases and the J gene lost 0 bases, with 6 bases spanning the gap. The CDR3 DNA sequence: TGTGCCAGCAGTGCGACCGCTAACTATGGCTACACCTTC. Its protein is CASSATANYGYTF.

The genes are TRBV7-3 and TRBJ2-1; 11 bases are a match to TRBD2. Germline V lookup: CDR1 SGHTA, CDR2 FQGTGA. V shed 1 base, J shed 5 bases, and the junction held 7 bases outside the gene matches. The CDR3 is 17 residues long. CDR3 nucleotide sequence: TGTGCCAGCAGCTTAAGGCCCCTAGCGGGAGGAGACAATGAGCAGTTCTTC. Protein: CASSLRPLAGGDNEQFF.

The V gene is TRBV5-1, the J gene TRBJ2-5, with no clear D. V was clipped by 0 bases and J by 5 bases, with 8 bases between them. Germline V gene sequence: CDR1 SGHRS, CDR2 YFSETQ. The CDR3 is 13 amino acids. The CDR3 nucleotides are TGCGCCAGCAGCTTGGTAGGGCGGGAGACCCAGTACTTC. Encoded protein: CASSLVGRETQYF.

The chain is built from TRBV18 and TRBJ1-1; D perhaps matches TRBD1 (5 bases). The CDR3 consists of 16 residues. Between the trimmed V and J ends, which lost 2 bases and 0 bases, there was a span of 13 bases. Per the germline V gene, CDR1 is KGHSH and CDR2 is LQKENI. CDR3 DNA: TGTGCCAGCTCACCAAGGACATTTACCATGAACACTGAAGCTTTCTTT. Translation gives CASSPRTFTMNTEAFF.

This chain joins TRBV15 and TRBJ1-2, with D unresolved. CDR1 is LNHNV and CDR2 is YYDKDF in the germline V gene (reference sequence). V was trimmed by 0 bases and J by 6 bases, leaving 5 bases between them. The CDR3 runs 12 residues. The CDR3: CATSRDWHGYTF. In nucleotides, the CDR3 is TGTGCCACCAGCAGAGATTGGCATGGCTACACCTTC.